The TCR beta chain under discussion was sequenced for a study of shared clonotypes between healthy human individuals. On this clone itself: The antigen is undetermined.

Trimming stripped 9 bases from V and 0 bases from J, with 13 bases between. Per the germline V gene, CDR1 is LNHDA and CDR2 is SQIVND (reference sequence). The CDR3 runs 14 residues. Study-level points and caveats: Compared with clonotypes that all four donors shared, non-shared clonotypes had lower generation probabilities.

Some clones are missing from TCRdb's copy, which holds only in-frame ones; the method was immunoSEQ multiplex PCR. This table has some 1.4 million clones, roughly 96% appearing once. This chain joins TRBV19 and TRBJ2-3; D is possibly TRBD1 or TRBD2 (5 bases each). The source material was naive CD4+ T cells sorted from blood. Regarding subset: CD45RA+ positively selected. The sequence came from a man aged 25 to 40 in good health. CDR3 sequence (DNA): TGTGCCAGCCAAACCGGGGCTAGCACAGATACGCAGTATTTT. It yields the protein CASQTGASTDTQYF.